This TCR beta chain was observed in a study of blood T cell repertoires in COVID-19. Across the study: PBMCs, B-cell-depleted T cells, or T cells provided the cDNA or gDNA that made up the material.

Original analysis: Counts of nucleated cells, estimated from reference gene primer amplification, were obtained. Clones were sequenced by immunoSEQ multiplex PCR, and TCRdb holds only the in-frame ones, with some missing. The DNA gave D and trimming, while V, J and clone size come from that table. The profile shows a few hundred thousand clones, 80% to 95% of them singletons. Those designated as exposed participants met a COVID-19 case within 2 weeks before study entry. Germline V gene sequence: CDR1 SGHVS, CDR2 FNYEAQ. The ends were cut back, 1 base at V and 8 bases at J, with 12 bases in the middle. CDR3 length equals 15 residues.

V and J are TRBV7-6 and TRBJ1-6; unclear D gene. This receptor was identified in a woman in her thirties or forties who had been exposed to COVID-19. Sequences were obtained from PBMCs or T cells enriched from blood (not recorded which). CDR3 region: CASSLVSGSDSPLHF. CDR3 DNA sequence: TGTGCCAGCAGCTTAGTCAGCGGGTCAGATTCACCCCTCCACTTT. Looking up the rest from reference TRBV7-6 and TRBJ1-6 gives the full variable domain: GAGVSQSPRYKVTKRGQDVALRCDPISGHVSLYWYRQALGQGPEFLTYFNYEAQQDKSGLPNDRFSAERPEGSISTLTIQRTEQRDSAMYRCASSLVSGSDSPLHFGNGTRLTVT.